The rows below give T cell receptor beta chains drawn from one sample of a study of T cells in Graves' hyperthyroidism and ophthalmopathy. TCRdb recomputed calls from the multiplex PCR reads with MiXCR, one row per CDR3 protein. The sample holds approximately 520,000 distinct CDR3 sequences; around 24% are singletons and the top ten take 11%. The sample consisted of blood. These receptors all come from a woman aged 25 to 39 with Graves' ophthalmopathy. The CDR3 runs from the conserved cysteine through the conserved F or W. D genes are given only for firm matches. Size tells how often a clone was seen (once, few, many) or the class of an expanded clone, and some rows leave it out.

>TRBJ2-5|-|TRBV20-1|-|13
CSARLGIQETQYF
TGCAGTGCTAGGTTGGGGATTCAAGAGACCCAGTACTTC
>TRBJ1-1|-|TRBV28|-|11
CASSFNRAAFF
TGTGCCAGCAGTTTCAACCGGGCAGCTTTCTTT
>TRBJ2-7|many|TRBV6-5|TRBD1|16
CATTGTLDRGHYEQYF
TGTGCCACCACAGGGACCCTCGACAGGGGGCACTACGAGCAGTACTTC
>TRBJ1-1|many|TRBV6-5|-|15
CASSYSRFPNTEAFF
TGTGCCAGCAGTTACTCGCGGTTCCCGAACACTGAAGCTTTCTTT
>TRBJ1-3|many|TRBV6-2/TRBV6-3|-|14
CASSSQGHGFTIYF
TGTGCCAGCAGTTCCCAAGGACATGGATTCACCATATATTTT
>TRBJ2-7|-|TRBV10-3|TRBD2|14
CAISEVAGRDEQYF
TGTGCCATCAGTGAGGTAGCGGGAAGGGACGAGCAGTACTTC
>TRBJ1-5|many|TRBV7-8|-|14
CASSLARVFQPQHF
TGTGCCAGCAGCTTAGCTCGGGTGTTCCAGCCCCAGCATTTT
>TRBJ2-5|-|TRBV11-2|TRBD1|15
CASSSATGEQETQYF
TGTGCCAGCAGCTCAGCAACAGGGGAGCAAGAGACCCAGTACTTC
>TRBJ2-7|-|TRBV13|-|12
CASSPVSGQQYF
TGTGCCAGCAGCCCTGTTTCCGGACAGCAGTACTTC
>TRBJ1-2|-|TRBV25-1|-|14
CASSVAGSFSGYTF
TGTGCCAGCAGTGTCGCGGGGTCATTCTCTGGCTACACCTTC
>TRBJ2-7|-|TRBV20-1|TRBD2|20
CSARGSSGSTKGSESYEQYF
TGCAGTGCTAGAGGTTCGAGCGGGAGCACAAAGGGTTCAGAATCCTACGAGCAGTACTTC
>TRBJ1-1|few|TRBV12-3/TRBV12-4|-|12
CASSWSGTEAFF
TGTGCCAGTAGCTGGAGCGGGACTGAAGCTTTCTTT
>TRBJ1-1|many|TRBV11-2|-|9
CASSPETFF
TGTGCCAGCAGCCCAGAGACTTTCTTT
>TRBJ2-7|-|TRBV6-5|TRBD1|15
CASSSGTGLPYEQYF
TGTGCCAGCAGTTCCGGGACAGGATTACCCTACGAGCAGTACTTC
>TRBJ1-5|-|TRBV20-1|-|14
CSASQVYSNQPQHF
TGCAGTGCGAGTCAGGTGTATAGCAATCAGCCCCAGCATTTT
>TRBJ1-2|many|TRBV29-1|-|14
CSVESHLPNYGYTF
TGCAGCGTTGAGAGTCACTTGCCTAACTATGGCTACACCTTC
>TRBJ1-2|many|TRBV6-5|TRBD1|13
CASSQGGGVSYTF
TGTGCCAGCAGCCAGGGGGGGGGCGTGAGCTACACCTTC
>TRBJ2-5|many|TRBV6-5|TRBD2|17
CASGQGATSGGAETQYF
TGTGCCAGCGGACAGGGGGCAACTAGCGGGGGGGCCGAGACCCAGTACTTC
>TRBJ2-7|-|TRBV20-1|-|12
CSASLRVYEQYF
TGCAGTGCTAGTCTCCGAGTCTACGAGCAGTACTTC